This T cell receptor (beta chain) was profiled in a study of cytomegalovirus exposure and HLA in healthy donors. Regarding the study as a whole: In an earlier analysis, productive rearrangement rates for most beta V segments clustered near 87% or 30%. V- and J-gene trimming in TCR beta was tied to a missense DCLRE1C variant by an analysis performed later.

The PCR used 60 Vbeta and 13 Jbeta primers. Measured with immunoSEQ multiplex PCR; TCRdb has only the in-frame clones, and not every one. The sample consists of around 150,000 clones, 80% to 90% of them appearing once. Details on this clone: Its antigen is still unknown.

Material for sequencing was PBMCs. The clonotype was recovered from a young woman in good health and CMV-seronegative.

This CDR3 is CASSDPEGNQPQHF. CDR3 DNA: TGTGCCAGCAGTGACCCCGAGGGCAATCAGCCCCAGCATTTT. The chain employs TRBV25-1 and TRBJ1-5; D is undetermined. Germline V gene sequence: CDR1 MGHDK, CDR2 SYGVNS. The CDR3 is 14 residues long. V dropped 3 bases and J dropped 2 bases, with 8 bases sitting between them.